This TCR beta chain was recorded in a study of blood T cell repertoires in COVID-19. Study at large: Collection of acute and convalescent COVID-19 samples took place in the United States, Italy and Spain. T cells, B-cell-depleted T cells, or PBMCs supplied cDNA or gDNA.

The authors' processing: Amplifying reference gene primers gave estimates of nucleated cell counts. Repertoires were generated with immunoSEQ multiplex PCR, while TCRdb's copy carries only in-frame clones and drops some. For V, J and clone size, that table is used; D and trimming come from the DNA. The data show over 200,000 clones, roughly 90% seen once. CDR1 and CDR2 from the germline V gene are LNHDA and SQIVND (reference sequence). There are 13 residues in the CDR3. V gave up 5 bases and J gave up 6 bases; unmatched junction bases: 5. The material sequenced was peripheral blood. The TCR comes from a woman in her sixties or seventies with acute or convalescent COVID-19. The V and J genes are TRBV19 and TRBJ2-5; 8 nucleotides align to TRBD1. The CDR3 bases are TGTGCCAGTAGTTCGGACAGGGATCAGACCCAGTACTTC. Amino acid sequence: CASSSDRDQTQYF.